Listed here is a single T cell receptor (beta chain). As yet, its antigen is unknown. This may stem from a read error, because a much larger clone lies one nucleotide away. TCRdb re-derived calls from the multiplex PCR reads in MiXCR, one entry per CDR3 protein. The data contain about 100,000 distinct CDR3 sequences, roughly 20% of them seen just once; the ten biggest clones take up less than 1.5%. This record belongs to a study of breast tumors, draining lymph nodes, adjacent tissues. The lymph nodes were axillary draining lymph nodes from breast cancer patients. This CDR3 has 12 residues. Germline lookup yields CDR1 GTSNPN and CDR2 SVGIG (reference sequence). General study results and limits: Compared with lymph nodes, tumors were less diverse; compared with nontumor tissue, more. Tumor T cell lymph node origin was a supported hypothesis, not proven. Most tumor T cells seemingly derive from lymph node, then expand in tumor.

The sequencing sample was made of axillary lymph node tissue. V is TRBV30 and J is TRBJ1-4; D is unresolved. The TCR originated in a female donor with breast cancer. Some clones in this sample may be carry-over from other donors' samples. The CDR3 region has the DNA TGTGCTCTCGGTGCAACTAATGAAAAACTGTTTTTT. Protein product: CALGATNEKLFF.